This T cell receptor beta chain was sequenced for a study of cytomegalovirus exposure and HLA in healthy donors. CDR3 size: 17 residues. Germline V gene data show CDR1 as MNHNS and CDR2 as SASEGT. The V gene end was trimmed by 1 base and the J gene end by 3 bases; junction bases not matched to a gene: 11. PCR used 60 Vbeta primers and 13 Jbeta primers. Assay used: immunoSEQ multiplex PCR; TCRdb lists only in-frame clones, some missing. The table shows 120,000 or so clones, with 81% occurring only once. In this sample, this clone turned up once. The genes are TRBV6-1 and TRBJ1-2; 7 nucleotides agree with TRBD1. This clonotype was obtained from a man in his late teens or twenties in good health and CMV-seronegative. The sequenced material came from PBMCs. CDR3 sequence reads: CASSEEVKGGPDYGYTF. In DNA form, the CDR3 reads TGTGCCAGCAGTGAAGAGGTAAAAGGGGGCCCTGACTATGGCTACACCTTC.